This TCR beta chain was identified during a study of OX40 agonist ivuxolimab in advanced cancers. With respect to the entire study: Ivuxolimab was a fully human IgG2 agonistic monoclonal antibody targeting the costimulatory receptor OX40 (CD134). Intravenous ivuxolimab was administered to patients every 2 weeks at six dose levels: 0.01, 0.1, 0.3, 1.5, 3 and 10 mg/kg. Among the 50 to 55 dose-escalation patients, roughly 20 had hepatocellular carcinoma, roughly 15 melanoma, 9 renal cell carcinoma and 9 head and neck cancer. In the dose-escalation cohort, approximately 80% of patients were male, and the mean age was roughly 56 years with a range of about 20 to 80. Prior anti-PD-1, anti-PD-L1 or anti-CTLA-4 therapy was permitted, and less than 45% of dose-escalation patients had received checkpoint inhibitors. Partial responses occurred in three dose-escalation patients: two with cutaneous melanoma and one with hepatocellular carcinoma. Peripheral TCRbeta sequencing was intended to test whether TCR sequence diversity was altered and clonal T-cell expansion was caused by ivuxolimab. The paper reports the monotherapy dose-escalation portion (N of about 52 patients) of the phase I ivuxolimab trial. General conclusions and limits of the study: At doses from 0.1 to 3.0 mg/kg, clonal expansion was seen in both CD4+ and CD8+ blood T cells between baseline and week 6. The antigen specificity of the clonally expanded peripheral T cells was not determined. In the 0.1-3.0 mg/kg groups, partial responders were among the patients with the lowest normalized peripheral clonal expansion, particularly in CD8+ T cells. On average, CD8+ T cells showed more expanded clones than CD4+ T cells after ivuxolimab. Low levels of normalized T-cell clonal expansion were also seen in some patients who did not respond.

For sequencing of the TCRbeta CDR3 region, genomic DNA was extracted from the sorted cells. The immunoSEQ Assay was used for sequencing of TCRbeta CDR3 regions. TCRdb limited this immuneACCESS table to in-frame rearrangements with V and J called. A share of clones is missing; checked studies link under half to unresolved V genes, and the rest is unexplained. Within this sample are 70,000 or so clones, with roughly nine tenths of them counted one time only. Jointly, the top ten make up approximately 0.72% of the sample. Worth noting for this clone: Its antigen is not yet known. Base qualities are not at hand, and no much larger clone is one base apart.

The CDR3 runs 15 amino acids, cysteine and phenylalanine included. The DNA shown is the 45-base CDR3, in frame from base 1. For this chain, trimming is 2 bases at the V end and 4 bases at the J end, and the number of junction bases without a gene match is 7. Taken from the germline V gene, the CDR1 and CDR2 loops are MGHRA and YSYEKL. The trial excluded patients who had a history of autoimmune disease or who were on systemic immunosuppression. In every dose cohort, peripheral blood was drawn for TCR sequencing at baseline, cycle 4 day 1, and cycle 7 day 1. The samples were drawn from a first-in-human, open-label, multicenter phase I dose-escalation trial of ivuxolimab. The trial enrolled adults with locally advanced or metastatic head and neck squamous cell, hepatocellular, melanoma or renal cell carcinoma. CD4+ and CD8+ T cells were sorted separately from peripheral blood before TCR sequencing.

Source: CD4+ or CD8+ T cells sorted from blood, taken in a trial of the OX40 agonist ivuxolimab. This receptor was identified in an adult with an advanced solid tumor such as melanoma, head and neck, liver or kidney cancer. The rearranged segments are TRBV4-1 and TRBJ1-1, and 7 junctional nucleotides match TRBD1. The CDR3 loop reads CASSQSGQGGTEAFF. The nucleotides read TGCGCCAGCAGCCAATCCGGCCAGGGGGGCACTGAAGCTTTCTTT.